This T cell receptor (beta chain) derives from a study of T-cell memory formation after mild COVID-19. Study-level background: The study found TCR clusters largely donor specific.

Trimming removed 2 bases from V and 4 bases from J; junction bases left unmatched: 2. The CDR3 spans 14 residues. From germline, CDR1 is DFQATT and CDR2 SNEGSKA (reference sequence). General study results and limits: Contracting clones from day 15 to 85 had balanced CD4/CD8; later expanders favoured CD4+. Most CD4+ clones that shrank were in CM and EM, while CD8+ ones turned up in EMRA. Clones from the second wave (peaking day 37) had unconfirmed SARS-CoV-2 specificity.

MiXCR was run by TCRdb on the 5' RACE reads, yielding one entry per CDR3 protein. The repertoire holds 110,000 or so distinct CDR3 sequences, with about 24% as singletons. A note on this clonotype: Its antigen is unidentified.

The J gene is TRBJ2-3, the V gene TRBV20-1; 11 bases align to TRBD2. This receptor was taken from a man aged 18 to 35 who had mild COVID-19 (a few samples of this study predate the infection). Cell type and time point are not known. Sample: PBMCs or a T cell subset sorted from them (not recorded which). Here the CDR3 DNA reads TGCAGTGCTAGACCGACTAGCGGGGCAGATACGCAGTATTTT. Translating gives CSARPTSGADTQYF.